What follows are 24 T cell receptor beta chains derived from one specimen sequenced in a study of identical twins. TCRdb ran MiXCR on the 5' RACE reads and lists one entry per CDR3 protein. Seen here are approximately 140,000 distinct CDR3 sequences, around 3.5% observed once, and the top ten hold 8.1%. Sequenced sample: memory T cells sorted from blood. The receptor source for this set is a man aged 18 to 30 in good health.

The chain is built from TRBV6-1 and TRBJ2-3; possible D gene TRBD2, 6 bases. The CDR3 sequence is 15 residues long. Per the germline V gene, CDR1 is MNHNS and CDR2 is SASEGT. V was pared by 1 base and J by 0 bases, with 8 bases between. The CDR3 loop reads CASSEGGTSTDTQYF. In DNA, the CDR3 is TGTGCCAGCAGTGAAGGCGGGACTAGCACAGATACGCAGTATTTT.

In its sample, this clonotype was seen a few times. This chain joins TRBV7-8 and TRBJ2-7; TRBD2 matches 8 bases. The CDR3 covers 16 residues. Germline V gene sequence: CDR1 SGHVS, CDR2 FQNEAQ. Trimming at V came to 5 bases and at J to 5 bases, leaving 14 bases not matched to a gene. The CDR3 DNA sequence: TGTGCCAGCAGCCGGGACCGAGCGGGAGTGAGGGACGAGCAGTACTTC. Translation: CASSRDRAGVRDEQYF.

This clonotype was seen ten or more times. The J gene is TRBJ2-1, the V gene TRBV4-2; 10 nucleotides align to TRBD2. Germline V gene data show CDR1 as LGHNA and CDR2 as YNFKEQ. J was trimmed by 9 bases and V by 4 bases; bases with no gene match: 12. CDR3 length: 16 amino acids. The CDR3 loop is CASSPPQREGRTEQFF. As DNA, the CDR3 is TGTGCCAGCAGCCCTCCCCAGCGGGAGGGACGCACTGAGCAGTTCTTC.

The sample holds many counts of this clonotype. The J gene is TRBJ1-5, the V gene TRBV7-6, with 10 positions matching TRBD1. There are 14 residues in the CDR3. CDR1 SGHVS and CDR2 FNYEAQ come from the germline V gene. V shed 5 bases and J 7 bases; nucleotides not matched to a gene: 5. CDR3 loop: CASSRTGGGQPQHF. In nucleotides, the CDR3 is TGTGCCAGCAGCAGGACAGGGGGAGGGCAGCCCCAGCATTTT.

As regards this clonotype: The conserved phenylalanine or tryptophan is not found at the CDR3 terminus, so this likely reflects a read error. The genes are TRBV5-1 and TRBJ1-4; no clear D. Between the trimmed V and J ends, which lost 6 bases and 0 bases, there was a span of 9 bases. The CDR3 runs to 14 residues. Germline loops: CDR1 SGHRS, CDR2 YFSETQ. The CDR3 sequence: CASKKDATNEKLFV. The CDR3 nucleotides read TGCGCCAGCAAGAAGGACGCAACTAATGAAAAACTGTTTGTT.

Worth noting for this clonotype: Given a much more abundant clone one base away, this may be a read error. The chain carries TRBV20-1 and TRBJ2-2, with 9 positions matching TRBD2. This CDR3 is built from 14 residues. V shed 3 bases, J shed 5 bases, and the junction held 4 bases outside the gene matches. The germline CDR1 and CDR2 sequences are DFQATT and SNEGSKA (reference sequence). CDR3 sequence reads: CSARTSGYTGELFF. The CDR3, as DNA: TGCAGTGCTAGGACTAGCGGATATACCGGGGAGCTGTTTTTT.

This clonotype was seen many times. The chain combines TRBV5-1 with TRBJ1-2; 10 bases match TRBD1. Germline loops: CDR1 SGHRS, CDR2 YFSETQ. V was pared by 0 bases and J by 5 bases, with 4 bases of the junction left unmatched. This CDR3 contains 15 residues. This chain's CDR3 is CASSLDDRGLYGYTF. Written as DNA, the CDR3 is TGCGCCAGCAGCTTGGACGACAGGGGGCTTTATGGCTACACCTTC. Supplemented by reference TRBV5-1 and TRBJ1-2, the full variable domain reads KAGVTQTPRYLIKTRGQQVTLSCSPISGHRSVSWYQQTPGQGLQFLFEYFSETQRNKGNFPGRFSGRQFSNSRSEMNVSTLELGDSALYLCASSLDDRGLYGYTFGSGTRLTVV.

Ten or more counts support this clonotype. This chain links TRBV4-1 with TRBJ1-2; D might be TRBD1 (5 bases). Germline V gives CDR1 MGHRA, CDR2 YSYEKL. V lost 0 bases to trimming and J lost 6 bases, with 8 bases between them. The CDR3 extends over 13 amino acids. This CDR3 reads CASSQDWGNGYTF. The CDR3, as DNA: TGCGCCAGCAGCCAAGATTGGGGCAATGGCTACACCTTC.

This clonotype has a count of ten or more. This chain connects TRBV20-1 to TRBJ1-5; 8 nucleotides line up with TRBD1. Trimming removed 6 bases from V and 3 bases from J; junction bases left unmatched: 10. The CDR3 runs to 15 residues. The germline CDR1 and CDR2 sequences are DFQATT and SNEGSKA (reference sequence). This CDR3 reads CSANKQGVINQPQHF. CDR3 coding DNA: TGCAGTGCCAATAAACAGGGGGTTATCAATCAGCCCCAGCATTTT.

This clonotype appeared many times. The V call is TRBV7-3, the J call TRBJ2-1; 10 bases are a match to TRBD2. Germline-derived CDR1 and CDR2 are SGHTA and FQGTGA. CDR3 length: 17 residues. Trimming at V came to 0 bases and at J to 9 bases, leaving 11 bases not matched to a gene. The CDR3: CASSLTGAGGNPGEQFF. The CDR3 region has the DNA TGTGCCAGCAGCTTAACTGGAGCGGGAGGGAATCCCGGTGAGCAGTTCTTC.

This clonotype was observed many times. CDR3 residues: CASSHPGGGPRFF. In DNA form, the CDR3 reads TGTGCCAGCAGCCACCCCGGGGGCGGCCCCCGGTTCTTC. This rearrangement joins TRBV14 to TRBJ2-1; either TRBD1 or TRBD2 may supply D (6 bases each). This CDR3 comprises 13 residues. V was cut by 3 bases and J by 15 bases, with 18 bases left in between. Germline CDR1 SGHDN, CDR2 FVKESK.

This clonotype was observed at least ten times. In DNA, the CDR3 is TGTGCCAGCAGCTTCCAGGGGGTTGAAAAACTGTTTTTT. It encodes CASSFQGVEKLFF. This rearrangement joins TRBV11-2 to TRBJ1-4, with 7 bases matching TRBD1. V shed 3 bases and J 7 bases; nucleotides not matched to a gene: 2. CDR3 length: 13 amino acids. Germline V gene sequence: CDR1 SGHAT, CDR2 FQNNGV.

This clonotype was detected ten times or more. The rearrangement uses TRBV5-1 and TRBJ1-5; D not certain. The CDR3 has 12 residues. Trimming pared 0 bases from V and 3 bases from J, leaving 1 base between. In germline, CDR1 is SGHRS, CDR2 YFSETQ. CDR3 DNA sequence: TGCGCCAGCAGCTTGGCCAATCAGCCCCAGCATTTT. Translated: CASSLANQPQHF. Combining the CDR3 with reference TRBV5-1 and TRBJ1-5 gives the whole variable domain KAGVTQTPRYLIKTRGQQVTLSCSPISGHRSVSWYQQTPGQGLQFLFEYFSETQRNKGNFPGRFSGRQFSNSRSEMNVSTLELGDSALYLCASSLANQPQHFGDGTRLSIL.

This clonotype was seen at least ten times. The J gene is TRBJ2-3, the V gene TRBV4-2, with unresolved D. CDR3 size: 14 residues. Germline assignment: CDR1 LGHNA and CDR2 YNFKEQ. Trimming shortened V by 6 bases and J by 5 bases, and 15 bases separated the two germline ends. CDR3 amino acids: CASSGGANEDTQYF. The DNA for the CDR3 is TGTGCCAGCAGTGGTGGAGCTAACGAAGATACGCAGTATTTT.

This clonotype was seen ten or more times. The chain employs TRBV11-2 and TRBJ1-4; 8 bases agree with TRBD1. The CDR3 length is 14 residues. The V gene's germline CDR1 is SGHAT and CDR2 FQNNGV. Losses at the gene ends were 2 bases for V and 6 bases for J; bases not matched to a gene: 2. The CDR3 DNA sequence: TGTGCCAGCAGCTTACGGACAGGGTATGAAAAACTGTTTTTT. Its protein product is CASSLRTGYEKLFF.

Regarding this clonotype: This clone may be a read error of a much larger clone one base away. The chain has TRBV5-1 and TRBJ2-3; 7 bases line up with TRBD2. Germline CDR1 reads SGHRS; CDR2 reads YFSETQ. The junction had 5 bases not matched to a gene; V was cut back by 1 base and J by 3 bases. This CDR3 region has 15 residues. CDR3 amino acids: CASSLTGGRTDTQYF. Written as DNA, the CDR3 is TGCGCCAGCAGCTTGACTGGCGGGAGAACAGATACGCAGTATTTT.

This clonotype was recorded many times. The chain uses TRBV9 and TRBJ2-5; tentatively, D is TRBD1 (5 bases). The germline gives CDR1 SGDLS, CDR2 YYNGEE. The CDR3 totals 13 residues. With 1 base removed from V and 4 bases from J, the gap between germline ends came to 8 bases. CDR3 bases: TGTGCCAGCAGCGTAATGGGGCCAGAGACCCAGTACTTC. Amino acid sequence: CASSVMGPETQYF.

This clonotype was observed a handful of times. This chain joins TRBV5-1 and TRBJ2-2; D tentatively reads TRBD1 or TRBD2 (5 bases each). The CDR3 extends over 16 amino acids. Germline lookup yields CDR1 SGHRS and CDR2 YFSETQ. Trimming stripped 5 bases from V and 13 bases from J, with 27 bases between. This chain's CDR3 is CASSFNDDSTPGGLFF. Written as DNA, the CDR3 is TGCGCCAGCAGTTTCAACGACGACAGTACCCCCGGAGGGCTGTTTTTT.

The V gene is TRBV12-5, the J gene TRBJ2-2, with 9 bases lining up with TRBD1. Unmatched junction bases numbered 4, after V lost 0 bases and J lost 2 bases. From germline, CDR1 is LGHNT and CDR2 FRNRAP. The CDR3 is made up of 17 amino acids. CDR3 loop: CASGLVRDRVNTGELFF. The CDR3 DNA is TGTGCTAGTGGTTTGGTACGGGACAGGGTTAACACCGGGGAGCTGTTTTTT.

There are a few counts of this clonotype. The chain links TRBV2 to TRBJ1-1, with 8 bases fitting TRBD1. Germline lookup yields CDR1 SNHLY and CDR2 FYNNEI. The length of the CDR3 is 15 residues. The ends lost 4 bases at V and 5 bases at J; junction bases unmatched: 9. The CDR3 here is CASSASGGAGTEAFF. The CDR3 DNA reads TGTGCCAGCAGTGCTTCAGGGGGCGCAGGTACTGAAGCTTTCTTT.

This clonotype has a count of ten or more. The chain links TRBV29-1 to TRBJ1-2; D call uncertain. The CDR3 totals 14 residues. Germline-derived CDR1 and CDR2 are SQVTM and ANQGSEA. V was cut by 2 bases and J by 1 base, with 11 bases left in between. CDR3 in amino acids: CSVESRRGNYGYTF. CDR3 nucleotides: TGCAGCGTTGAAAGCAGGCGCGGTAACTATGGCTACACCTTC.

The chain couples TRBV6-2 or TRBV6-3 to TRBJ2-7; D ambiguous. CDR1 is MNHEY and CDR2 is SVGEGT in the germline V gene. This CDR3 contains 14 residues. The V gene lost 2 bases and the J gene lost 3 bases, with 11 bases spanning the gap. CDR3 in amino acids: CASSYRVPYYEQYF. The CDR3 DNA reads TGTGCCAGCAGTTACAGGGTCCCTTACTACGAGCAGTACTTC.

This clonotype occurred many times. The chain joins TRBV20-1 to TRBJ2-1; 11 positions agree with TRBD2. CDR3 length: 14 amino acids. In germline, CDR1 is DFQATT, CDR2 SNEGSKA (reference sequence). Germline trimming cut 0 bases from V and 14 bases from J; bases unmatched to any gene: 9. The CDR3 region has the DNA TGCAGTGCTAGAGAAGTGTTGCTAGCGGGAGGTGAGTTCTTC. Amino acids: CSAREVLLAGGEFF.

Ten or more counts support this clonotype. The chain couples TRBV10-3 to TRBJ2-1; 12 nucleotides align to TRBD2. Unmatched junction bases numbered 9, after V lost 8 bases and J lost 7 bases. The CDR3 is 15 residues long. Germline V gene lookup returns CDR1 ENHRY and CDR2 SYGVKD. This chain's CDR3 is CAIGGGLAGSNEQFF. Here the CDR3 DNA reads TGTGCCATCGGGGGTGGACTAGCGGGATCGAATGAGCAGTTCTTC.